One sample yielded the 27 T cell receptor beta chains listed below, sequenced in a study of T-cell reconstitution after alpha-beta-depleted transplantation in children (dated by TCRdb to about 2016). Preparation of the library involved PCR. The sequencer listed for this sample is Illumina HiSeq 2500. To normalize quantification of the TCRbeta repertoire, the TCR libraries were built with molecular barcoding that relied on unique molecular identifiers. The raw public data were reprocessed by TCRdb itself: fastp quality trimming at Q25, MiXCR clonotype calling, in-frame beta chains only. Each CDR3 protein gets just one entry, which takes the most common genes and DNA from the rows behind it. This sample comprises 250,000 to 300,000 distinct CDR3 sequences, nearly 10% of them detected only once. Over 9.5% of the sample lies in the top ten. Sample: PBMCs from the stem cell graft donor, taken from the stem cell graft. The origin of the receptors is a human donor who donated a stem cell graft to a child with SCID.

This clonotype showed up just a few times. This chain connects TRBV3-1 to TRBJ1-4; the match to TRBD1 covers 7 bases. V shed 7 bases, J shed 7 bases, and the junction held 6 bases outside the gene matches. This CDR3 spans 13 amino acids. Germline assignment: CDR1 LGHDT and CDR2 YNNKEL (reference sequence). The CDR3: CASTFRGAEKLFF. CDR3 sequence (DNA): TGTGCCAGCACCTTCAGGGGGGCTGAAAAACTGTTTTTT. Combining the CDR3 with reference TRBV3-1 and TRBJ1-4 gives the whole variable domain DTAVSQTPKYLVTQMGNDKSIKCEQNLGHDTMYWYKQDSKKFLKIMFSYNNKELIINETVPNRFSPKSPDKAHLNLHINSLELGDSAVYFCASTFRGAEKLFFGSGTQLSVL.

The CDR3 sequence is CASSVGQGVETQYF. In DNA, the CDR3 is TGCGCCAGCAGCGTCGGACAGGGGGTGGAGACCCAGTACTTC. This sequence joins TRBV5-1 and TRBJ2-5, with 10 positions matching TRBD1. The CDR3 sequence is 14 residues long. Trimming took 4 bases from V and 5 from J; bases not matched to a gene: 5. Germline V gene lookup returns CDR1 SGHRS and CDR2 YFSETQ.

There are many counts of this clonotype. In DNA, the CDR3 is TGTGCCAGCAGCACTCACAGGGCGCTGGCTAACTATGGCTACACCTTC. It encodes CASSTHRALANYGYTF. The V gene is TRBV12-3 or TRBV12-4, the J gene TRBJ1-2; D perhaps matches TRBD1 (6 bases). CDR3 length: 16 residues. The V end lost 6 bases, the J end lost 0 bases, and 17 bases lay between the germline ends.

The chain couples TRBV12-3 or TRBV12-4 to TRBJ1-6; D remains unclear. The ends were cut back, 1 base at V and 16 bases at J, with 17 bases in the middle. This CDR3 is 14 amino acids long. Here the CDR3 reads CASSLGGYKPGLHF. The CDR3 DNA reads TGTGCCAGCAGTTTAGGGGGTTACAAACCGGGTCTCCACTTT.

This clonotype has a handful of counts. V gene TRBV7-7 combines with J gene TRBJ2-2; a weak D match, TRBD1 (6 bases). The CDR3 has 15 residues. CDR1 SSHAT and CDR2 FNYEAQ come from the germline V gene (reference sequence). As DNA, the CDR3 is TGTGCTACCCGACCCGGACAGAAGAACACCGGGGAGCTGTTTTTT. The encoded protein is CATRPGQKNTGELFF.

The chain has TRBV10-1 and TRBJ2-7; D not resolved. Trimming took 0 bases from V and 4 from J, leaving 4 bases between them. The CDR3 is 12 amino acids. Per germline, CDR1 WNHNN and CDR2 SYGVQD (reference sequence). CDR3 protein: CASSESGYEQYF. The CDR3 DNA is TGCGCCAGCAGTGAGTCCGGTTACGAGCAGTACTTC.

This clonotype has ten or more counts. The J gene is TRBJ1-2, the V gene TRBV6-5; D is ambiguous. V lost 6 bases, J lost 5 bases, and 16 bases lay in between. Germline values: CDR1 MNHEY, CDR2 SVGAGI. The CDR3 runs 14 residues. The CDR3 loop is CASRREQGTYGYTF. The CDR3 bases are TGTGCCAGCAGACGCGAACAAGGAACTTATGGCTACACCTTC.

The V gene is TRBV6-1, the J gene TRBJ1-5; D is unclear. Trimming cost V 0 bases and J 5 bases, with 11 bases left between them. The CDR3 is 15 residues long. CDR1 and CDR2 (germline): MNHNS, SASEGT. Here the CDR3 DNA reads TGTGCCAGCAGTGAAGCGCTGGGGTCCCATCAGCCCCAGCATTTT. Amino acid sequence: CASSEALGSHQPQHF.

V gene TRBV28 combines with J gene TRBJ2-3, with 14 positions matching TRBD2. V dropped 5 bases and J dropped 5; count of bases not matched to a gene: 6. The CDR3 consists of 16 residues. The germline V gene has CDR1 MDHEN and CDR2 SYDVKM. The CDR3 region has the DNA TGTGCCAGCAGTGTGACTAGCGGGGGGGCGGAAGATACGCAGTATTTT. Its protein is CASSVTSGGAEDTQYF.

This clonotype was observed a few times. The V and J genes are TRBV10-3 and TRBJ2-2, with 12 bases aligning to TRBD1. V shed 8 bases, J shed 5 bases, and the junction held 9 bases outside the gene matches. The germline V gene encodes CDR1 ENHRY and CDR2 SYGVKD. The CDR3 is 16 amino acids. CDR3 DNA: TGTGCCATCGGATTTGGGACAGGGGGCCTAACCGGGGAGCTGTTTTTT. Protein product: CAIGFGTGGLTGELFF.

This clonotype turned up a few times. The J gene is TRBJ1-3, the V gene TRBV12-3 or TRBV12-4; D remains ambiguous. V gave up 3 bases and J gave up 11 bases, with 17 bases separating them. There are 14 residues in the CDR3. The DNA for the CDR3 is TGTGCCAGCAGTTTTCTAATTCCCGATACACCCATATATTTT. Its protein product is CASSFLIPDTPIYF.

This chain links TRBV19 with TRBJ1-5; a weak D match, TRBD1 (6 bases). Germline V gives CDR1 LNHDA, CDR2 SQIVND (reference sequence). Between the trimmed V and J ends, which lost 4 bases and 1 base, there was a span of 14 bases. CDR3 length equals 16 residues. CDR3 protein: CASSTRQEVSNQPQHF. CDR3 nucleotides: TGTGCCAGTAGTACTCGACAGGAAGTAAGCAATCAGCCCCAGCATTTT.

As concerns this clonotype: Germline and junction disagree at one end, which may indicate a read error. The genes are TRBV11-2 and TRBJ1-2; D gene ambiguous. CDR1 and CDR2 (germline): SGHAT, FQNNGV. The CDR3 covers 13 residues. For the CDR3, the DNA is TGTGCCAGCAGCTTAGAGGCAAACTATTGCTACACCTTC. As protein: CASSLEANYCYTF.

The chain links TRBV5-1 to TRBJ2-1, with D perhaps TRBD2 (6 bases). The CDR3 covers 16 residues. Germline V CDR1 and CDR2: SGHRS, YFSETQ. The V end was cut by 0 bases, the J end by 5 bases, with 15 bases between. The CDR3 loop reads CASSLAGEGWNNEQFF. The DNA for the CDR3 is TGCGCCAGCAGCTTGGCGGGGGAAGGATGGAACAATGAGCAGTTCTTC.

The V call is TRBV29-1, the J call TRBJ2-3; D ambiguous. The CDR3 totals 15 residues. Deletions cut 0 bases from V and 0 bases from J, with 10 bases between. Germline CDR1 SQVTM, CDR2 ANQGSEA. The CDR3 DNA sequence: TGCAGCGTTGAAGAGTTTAGCTCTAGCACAGATACGCAGTATTTT. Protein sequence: CSVEEFSSSTDTQYF.

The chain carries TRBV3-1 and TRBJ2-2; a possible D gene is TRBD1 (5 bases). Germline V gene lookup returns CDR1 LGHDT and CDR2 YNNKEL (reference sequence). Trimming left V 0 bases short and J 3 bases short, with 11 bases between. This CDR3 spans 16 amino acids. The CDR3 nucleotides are TGTGCCAGCAGCCAAGAAGGGGTTTTCGACACCGGGGAGCTGTTTTTT. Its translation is CASSQEGVFDTGELFF.

In DNA form, the CDR3 reads TGTGCCAGCAGTGTGGGGGTAGGGGGCTACACCTTC. Its translation is CASSVGVGGYTF. This chain joins TRBV12-3 or TRBV12-4 and TRBJ1-2, with D possibly being TRBD1 (5 bases). This CDR3 has 12 residues. Trimming took off 5 bases at V and 8 bases at J, with 12 bases between the two ends.

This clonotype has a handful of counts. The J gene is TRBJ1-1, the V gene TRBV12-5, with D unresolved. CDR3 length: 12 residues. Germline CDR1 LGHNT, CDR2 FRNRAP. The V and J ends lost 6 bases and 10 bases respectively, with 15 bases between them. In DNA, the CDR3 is TGTGCTAGTGGCCAAGACGGTCCTCCAGCTTTCTTT. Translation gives CASGQDGPPAFF.

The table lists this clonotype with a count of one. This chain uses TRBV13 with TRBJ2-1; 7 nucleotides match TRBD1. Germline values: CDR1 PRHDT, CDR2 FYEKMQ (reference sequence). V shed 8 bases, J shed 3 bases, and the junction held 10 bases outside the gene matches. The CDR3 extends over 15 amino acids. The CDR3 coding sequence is TGTGCCAGCCTTAAGGGGGCCCCTAACTACAATGAGCAGTTCTTC. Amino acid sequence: CASLKGAPNYNEQFF.

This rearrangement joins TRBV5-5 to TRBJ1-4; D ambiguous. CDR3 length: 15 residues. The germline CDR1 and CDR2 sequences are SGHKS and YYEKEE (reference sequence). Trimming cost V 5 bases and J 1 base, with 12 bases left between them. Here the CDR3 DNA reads TGTGCCAGCAGTGACGGACGGATAACTAATGAAAAACTGTTTTTT. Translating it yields CASSDGRITNEKLFF.

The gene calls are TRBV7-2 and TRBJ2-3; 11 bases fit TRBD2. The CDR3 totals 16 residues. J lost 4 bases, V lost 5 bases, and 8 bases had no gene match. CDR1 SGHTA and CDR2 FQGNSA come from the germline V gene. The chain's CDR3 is CASSVIAGGPPDTQYF. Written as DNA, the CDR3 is TGTGCCAGCAGCGTCATAGCGGGGGGGCCTCCAGATACGCAGTATTTT.

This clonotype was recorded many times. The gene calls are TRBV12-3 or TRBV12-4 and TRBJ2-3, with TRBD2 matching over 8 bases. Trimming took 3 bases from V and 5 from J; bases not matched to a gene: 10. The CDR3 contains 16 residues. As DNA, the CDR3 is TGTGCCAGCAGTTTTCGGCCTCGGGGGGGGAGAGATACGCAGTATTTT. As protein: CASSFRPRGGRDTQYF.

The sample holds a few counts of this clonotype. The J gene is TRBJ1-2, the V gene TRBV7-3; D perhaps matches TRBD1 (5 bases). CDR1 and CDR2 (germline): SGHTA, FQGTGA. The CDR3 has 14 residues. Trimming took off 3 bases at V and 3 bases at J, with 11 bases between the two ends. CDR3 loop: CASSFSPGDYGYTF. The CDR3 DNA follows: TGTGCCAGCAGCTTCAGCCCGGGGGACTATGGCTACACCTTC. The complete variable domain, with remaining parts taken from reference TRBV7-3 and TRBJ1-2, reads GAGVSQTPSNKVTEKGKYVELRCDPISGHTALYWYRQSLGQGPEFLIYFQGTGAADDSGLPNDRFFAVRPEGSVSTLKIQRTERGDSAVYLCASSFSPGDYGYTFGSGTRLTVV.

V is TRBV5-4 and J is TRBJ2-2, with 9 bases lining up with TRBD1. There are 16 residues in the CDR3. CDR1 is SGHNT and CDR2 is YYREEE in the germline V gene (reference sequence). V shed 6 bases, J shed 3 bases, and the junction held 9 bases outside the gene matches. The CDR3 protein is CASTRGWTGDTGELFF. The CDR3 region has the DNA TGTGCCAGCACCCGCGGCTGGACAGGGGACACCGGGGAGCTGTTTTTT.

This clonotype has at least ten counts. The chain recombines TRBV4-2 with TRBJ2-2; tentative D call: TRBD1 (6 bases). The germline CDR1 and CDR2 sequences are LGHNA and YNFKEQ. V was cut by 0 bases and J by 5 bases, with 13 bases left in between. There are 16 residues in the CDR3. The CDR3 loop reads CASSQDLGGATGELFF. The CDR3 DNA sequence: TGTGCCAGCAGCCAAGACCTTGGGGGCGCAACCGGGGAGCTGTTTTTT.

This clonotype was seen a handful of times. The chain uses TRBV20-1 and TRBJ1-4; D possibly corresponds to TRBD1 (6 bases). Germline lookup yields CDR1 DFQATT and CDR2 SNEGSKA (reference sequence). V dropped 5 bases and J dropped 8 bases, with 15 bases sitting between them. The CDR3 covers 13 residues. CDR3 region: CSAPKGVEEKLFF. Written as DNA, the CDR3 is TGCAGTGCTCCAAAGGGGGTAGAGGAAAAACTGTTTTTT.

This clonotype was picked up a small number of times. CDR3: CASSQEYRGTYEQYF. CDR3 DNA sequence: TGTGCCAGCAGCCAAGAATACAGGGGAACCTACGAGCAGTACTTC. The chain joins TRBV3-1 to TRBJ2-7; 7 bases fit TRBD1. V was pared by 0 bases and J by 2 bases, with 4 bases of the junction left unmatched. Germline V gene lookup returns CDR1 LGHDT and CDR2 YNNKEL (reference sequence). This CDR3 is 15 amino acids long.